This TCR beta chain originates from a study of T cell changes during pregnancy in multiple sclerosis. Generated by immunoSEQ multiplex PCR, the TCRdb table keeps only in-frame clones and is missing some. The table lists around 28,000 clones, 90% of them singletons, with 3.5% to 4.5% in the top ten. CDR1 MGHRA and CDR2 YSYEKL come from the germline V gene. This CDR3 has 16 amino acids. V trimming: 0 bases; J trimming: 4 bases; junction bases outside the gene matches: 6. The clonotype was recovered from a female donor with multiple sclerosis, enrolled in a pregnancy study. Sequenced here: CD8+ T cells from peripheral blood mononuclear cells, sampled in the second trimester of pregnancy. The chain recombines TRBV4-1 with TRBJ2-1; 7 nucleotides agree with TRBD1. Here the CDR3 DNA reads TGCGCCAGCAGCCAAGAGTCGGGACAGCCTTACAATGAGCAGTTCTTC. It specifies CASSQESGQPYNEQFF.